This T cell receptor (beta chain) was obtained from a study of cytomegalovirus exposure and HLA in healthy donors. TCRdb's table, derived via immunoSEQ multiplex PCR, lists solely in-frame clones and lacks some. The profile covers 150,000 or so clones, with 75% to 90% appearing a single time and 0.95% to 1.5% taken by the ten largest. Germline lookup yields CDR1 MNHEY and CDR2 SVGAGI. CDR3 length: 12 amino acids. The junction had 7 bases not matched to a gene; V was cut back by 9 bases and J by 7 bases. Overall study findings and caveats: Rare TCR sequences predominated, though certain public TCRs were found in many donors. It was around 160 TCR beta chains that were listed as cytomegalovirus-associated.

Worth noting for this clone: Its antigen is currently unknown.

The donors formed part of the roughly 120-subject validation cohort, distinct from the roughly 640-subject first cohort. This clonotype was sampled from a woman aged 18-29 years in good health and CMV-seronegative. V usage is TRBV6-5 and J usage is TRBJ1-2; the match to TRBD1 covers 8 bases. The sequencing sample was made of PBMCs. The CDR3 protein is CASSGGSGGYTF. The CDR3 bases are TGTGCCAGTTCAGGGGGCTCTGGTGGCTACACCTTC.